The present T cell receptor beta chain was sequenced within a study of blood T cell repertoires in COVID-19. For the study at large: COVID-19 samples collected from the United States, Italy and Spain covered acute and convalescent phases. From T cells, B-cell-depleted T cells, or PBMCs came the material, which was cDNA or gDNA.

In the original analysis: Reference gene primers were amplified, and this amplification served to estimate nucleated cell counts. The table came from immunoSEQ multiplex PCR; TCRdb's copy has only in-frame clones and leaves some out. That table furnishes V, J and clone size, whereas the DNA furnished D and trimming. The repertoire holds 95,000 to 150,000 clones, with around 88% as singletons. This CDR3 has 18 amino acids. The V end lost 5 bases, the J end lost 2 bases, and 24 bases lay between the germline ends. Germline V lookup: CDR1 SGHVS, CDR2 FNYEAQ. The specimen was peripheral blood. The chain carries TRBV7-6 and TRBJ2-5, with TRBD2 as a possible D gene (7 bases). This receptor was obtained from a woman between 50 and 59 years old with active or convalescent COVID-19. The CDR3 nucleotides are TGTGCCAGCAGCCCCGACATAGTGCGGGGGCCGCTTCAAGAGACCCAGTACTTC. This encodes CASSPDIVRGPLQETQYF.